This TCR beta chain was recovered during a study of beta chain features in type 1 diabetes. Study-level information: All of the samples together had 85 million to 140 million sorted cells examined.

The germline V and J ends were trimmed by 5 bases and 10 bases, with 14 bases remaining between them. This CDR3 comprises 12 residues. The germline gives CDR1 SEHNR, CDR2 FQNEAQ (reference sequence). Turning to this clone: Its antigen is not known.

By way of CD45RO/CCR7/CD25/CD127/CD95/CD27, the CD4+ regulatory, stem cell-like memory, central memory and naive cells were sorted. Study-wide findings and caveats: Naive, central memory and Treg TCRB repertoires seemed to resemble each other more closely in patients than they did in healthy donors. Type 1 diabetes patients had moderately but significantly shorter TCRB CDR3s in all four CD4+ subsets. The study notes PCR might favor shorter templates equally in patients and controls.

Expressed TCRB transcripts were sequenced, since all the RNA that had been isolated was reverse transcribed. Produced via immunoSEQ multiplex PCR; TCRdb's table is partial and in-frame only. The sample contains some 700,000 clones, around an eighth of which appear only once. Input material: naive CD4+ T cells from blood. The source is a man between 18 and 35 years old with type 1 diabetes. The V gene is TRBV7-9, the J gene TRBJ1-1, with D tentatively TRBD1 (5 bases). The CDR3 bases are TGTGCCAGCAGCACCCCCGGGGCGGTAGCTTTCTTT. Protein sequence: CASSTPGAVAFF.